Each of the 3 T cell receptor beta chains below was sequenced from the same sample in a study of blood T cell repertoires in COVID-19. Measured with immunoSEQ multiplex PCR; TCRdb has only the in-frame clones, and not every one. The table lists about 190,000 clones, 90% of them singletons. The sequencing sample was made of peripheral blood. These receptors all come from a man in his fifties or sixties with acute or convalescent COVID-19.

The CDR3 sequence: CASRPYPTGVGNEQFF. In DNA form, the CDR3 reads TGTGCCAGCAGGCCTTACCCGACAGGGGTGGGCAATGAGCAGTTCTTC. The V gene is TRBV4-2, the J gene TRBJ2-1; the match to TRBD1 covers 8 bases. Germline CDR1 is LGHNA and CDR2 is YNFKEQ. V lost 6 bases to trimming and J lost 6 bases; unmatched junction nucleotides: 13. This CDR3 is 16 amino acids long.

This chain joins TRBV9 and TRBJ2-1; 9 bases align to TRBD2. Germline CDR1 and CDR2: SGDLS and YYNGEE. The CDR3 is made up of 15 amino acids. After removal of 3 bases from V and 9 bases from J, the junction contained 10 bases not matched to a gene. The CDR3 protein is CASSAPLAGTGEQFF. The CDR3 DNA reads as TGTGCCAGCAGCGCCCCCCTAGCGGGAACGGGTGAGCAGTTCTTC.

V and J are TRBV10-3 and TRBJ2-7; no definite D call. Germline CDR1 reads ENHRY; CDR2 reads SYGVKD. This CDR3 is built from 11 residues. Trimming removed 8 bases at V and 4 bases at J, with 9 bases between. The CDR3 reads CAIRGSYEQYF. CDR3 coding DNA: TGTGCCATCCGCGGTAGTTACGAGCAGTACTTC.